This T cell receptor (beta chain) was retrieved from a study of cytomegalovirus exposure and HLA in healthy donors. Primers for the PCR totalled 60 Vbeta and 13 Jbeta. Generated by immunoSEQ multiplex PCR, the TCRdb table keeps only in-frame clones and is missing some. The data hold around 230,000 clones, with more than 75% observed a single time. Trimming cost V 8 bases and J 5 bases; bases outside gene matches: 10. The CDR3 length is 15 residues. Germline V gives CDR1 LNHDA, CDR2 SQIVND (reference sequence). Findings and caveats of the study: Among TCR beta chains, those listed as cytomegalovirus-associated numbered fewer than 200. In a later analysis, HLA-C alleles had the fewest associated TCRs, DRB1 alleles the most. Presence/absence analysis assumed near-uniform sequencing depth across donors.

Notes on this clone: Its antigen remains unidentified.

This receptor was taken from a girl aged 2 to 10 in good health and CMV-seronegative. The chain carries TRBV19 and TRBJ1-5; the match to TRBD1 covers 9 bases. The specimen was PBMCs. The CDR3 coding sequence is TGTGCCAGTTCTAGAGCGGGACAGGGATATCAGCCCCAGCATTTT. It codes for CASSRAGQGYQPQHF.